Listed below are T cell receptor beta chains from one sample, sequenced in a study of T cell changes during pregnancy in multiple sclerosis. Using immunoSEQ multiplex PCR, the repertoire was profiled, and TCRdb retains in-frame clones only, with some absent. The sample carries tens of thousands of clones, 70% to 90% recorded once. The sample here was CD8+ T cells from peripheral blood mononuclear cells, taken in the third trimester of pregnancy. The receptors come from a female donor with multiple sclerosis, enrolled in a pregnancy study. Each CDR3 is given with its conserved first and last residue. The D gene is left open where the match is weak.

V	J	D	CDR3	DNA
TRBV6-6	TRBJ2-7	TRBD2	CATQGGGAEYEQYF	TGTGCCACCCAGGGCGGGGGGGCCGAGTACGAGCAGTACTTC
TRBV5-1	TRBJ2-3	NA	CASSRRPTSTDTQYF	TGCGCCAGCAGTAGGAGGCCGACTAGCACAGATACGCAGTATTTT
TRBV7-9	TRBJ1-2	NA	CASSLQGKNYGYTF	TGTGCCAGCAGCTTACAGGGGAAAAACTATGGCTACACCTTC
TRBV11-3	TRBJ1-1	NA	CASSLDLRTEAFF	TGTGCCAGCAGCTTAGATCTCCGGACTGAAGCTTTCTTT
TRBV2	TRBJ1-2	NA	CASSDGQESYGYTF	TGTGCCAGCAGTGATGGGCAAGAGAGCTATGGCTACACCTTC
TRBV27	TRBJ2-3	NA	CASSLSGGTTDTQYF	TGTGCCAGCAGTTTATCGGGGGGAACCACAGATACGCAGTATTTT
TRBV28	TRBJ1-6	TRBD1	CASTLRDSNSPLHF	TGTGCCAGCACCCTCCGGGACAGCAATTCACCCCTCCACTTT
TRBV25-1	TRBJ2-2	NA	CASSDRMGPGELFF	TGTGCCAGCAGTGACCGGATGGGGCCCGGGGAGCTGTTTTTT
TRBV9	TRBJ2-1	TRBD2	CASSGSGGADLPYNEQFF	TGTGCCAGCAGCGGTAGCGGGGGGGCGGATCTACCCTACAATGAGCAGTTCTTC
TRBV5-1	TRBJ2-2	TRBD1	CASSSRTGSNTGELFF	TGCGCCAGCAGCTCCCGGACAGGCTCGAACACCGGGGAGCTGTTTTTT
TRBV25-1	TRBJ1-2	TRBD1	CARLPPGTGYGYTF	TGTGCCAGACTCCCGCCCGGGACAGGGTATGGCTACACCTTC
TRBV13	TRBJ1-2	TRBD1	CASSLDRGAYGYTF	TGTGCCAGCAGCCTGGACAGGGGCGCCTATGGCTACACCTTC
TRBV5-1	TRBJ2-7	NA	CASSLHSFYEQYF	TGCGCCAGCAGCTTGCACAGTTTCTACGAGCAGTACTTC
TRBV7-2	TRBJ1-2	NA	CASSFGRGLLGYTF	TGTGCCAGCAGCTTTGGACGGGGTCTGCTTGGCTACACCTTC
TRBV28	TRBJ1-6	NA	CASSFIPAANSPLHF	TGTGCCAGCAGTTTCATCCCGGCGGCCAATTCACCCCTCCACTTT
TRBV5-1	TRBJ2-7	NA	CASSLNREYEQYF	TGCGCCAGCAGCTTGAACAGGGAGTACGAGCAGTACTTC
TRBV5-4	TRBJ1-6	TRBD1	CASRSTGDNSPLHF	TGTGCCAGCAGATCCACAGGGGATAATTCACCCCTCCACTTT
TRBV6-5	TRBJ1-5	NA	CASRARFNSNQPQHF	TGTGCCAGCAGGGCCAGGTTTAATAGCAATCAGCCCCAGCATTTT
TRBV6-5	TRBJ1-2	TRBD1	CASSYSWQGADGYTF	TGTGCCAGCAGTTACTCGTGGCAGGGGGCCGATGGCTACACCTTC
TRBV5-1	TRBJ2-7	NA	CASSRFGYEQYF	TGCGCCAGCAGCCGATTCGGCTACGAGCAGTACTTC
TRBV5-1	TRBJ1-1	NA	CASSTSHAVQEAFF	TGCGCCAGCAGCACCTCCCACGCCGTACAAGAAGCTTTCTTT
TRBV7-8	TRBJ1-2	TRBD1	CASSPRNPGTAYGYTF	TGTGCCAGCAGCCCCAGAAACCCCGGGACAGCTTATGGCTACACCTTC
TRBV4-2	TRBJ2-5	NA	CASSHLAGETQYF	TGTGCCAGCAGCCACCTAGCCGGAGAGACCCAGTACTTC
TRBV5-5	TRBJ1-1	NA	CASSLVELDTEAFF	TGTGCCAGCAGCTTGGTGGAGTTGGACACTGAAGCTTTCTTT